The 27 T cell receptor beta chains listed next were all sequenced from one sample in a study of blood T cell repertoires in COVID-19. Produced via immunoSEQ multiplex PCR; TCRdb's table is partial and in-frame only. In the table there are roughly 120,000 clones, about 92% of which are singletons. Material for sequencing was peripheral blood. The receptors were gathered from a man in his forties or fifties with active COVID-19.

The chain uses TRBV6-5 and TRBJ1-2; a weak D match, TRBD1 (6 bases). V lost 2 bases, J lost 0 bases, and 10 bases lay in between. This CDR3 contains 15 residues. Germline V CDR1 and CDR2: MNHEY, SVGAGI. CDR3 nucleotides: TGTGCCAGCAGTTACCAGGGGAAGGCTAACTATGGCTACACCTTC. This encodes CASSYQGKANYGYTF.

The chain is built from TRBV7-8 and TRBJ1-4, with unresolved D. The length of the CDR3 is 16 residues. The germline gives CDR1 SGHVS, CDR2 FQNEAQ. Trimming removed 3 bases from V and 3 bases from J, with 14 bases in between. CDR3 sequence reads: CASSFSGRGANEKLFF. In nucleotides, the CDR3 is TGTGCCAGCAGCTTTTCAGGCCGCGGGGCTAATGAAAAACTGTTTTTT.

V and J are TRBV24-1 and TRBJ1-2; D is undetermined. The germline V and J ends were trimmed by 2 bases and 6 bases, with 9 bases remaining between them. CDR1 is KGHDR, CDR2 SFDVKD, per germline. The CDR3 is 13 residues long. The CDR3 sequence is CATSDSVFDGYTF. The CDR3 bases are TGTGCCACCAGTGATTCCGTCTTCGATGGCTACACCTTC.

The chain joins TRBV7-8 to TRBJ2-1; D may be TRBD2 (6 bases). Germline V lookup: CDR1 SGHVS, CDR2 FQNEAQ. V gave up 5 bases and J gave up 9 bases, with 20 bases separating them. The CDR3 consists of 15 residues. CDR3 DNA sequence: TGTGCCAGCAGCGTAACGGAGGGCCAGGGATTTGAGCAGTTCTTC. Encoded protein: CASSVTEGQGFEQFF.

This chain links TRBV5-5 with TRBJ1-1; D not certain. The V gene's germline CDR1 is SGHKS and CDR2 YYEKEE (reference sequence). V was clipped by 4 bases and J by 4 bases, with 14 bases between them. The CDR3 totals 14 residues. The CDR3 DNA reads TGTGCCAGCAGCCCCGCGGGAGACCGCACTGAAGCTTTCTTT. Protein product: CASSPAGDRTEAFF.

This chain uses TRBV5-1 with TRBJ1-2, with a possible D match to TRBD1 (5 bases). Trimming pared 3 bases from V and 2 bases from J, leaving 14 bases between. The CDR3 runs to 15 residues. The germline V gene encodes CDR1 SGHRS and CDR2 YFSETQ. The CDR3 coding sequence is TGCGCCAGCAGCTATAGTCCCAGGGAAAACTATGGCTACACCTTC. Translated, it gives CASSYSPRENYGYTF.

For the CDR3, the DNA is TGTGCCAGCAGCTTAAGCACGCAGGAGAACACTGAAGCTTTCTTT. It specifies CASSLSTQENTEAFF. The genes are TRBV7-2 and TRBJ1-1, with D uncertain. V gave up 2 bases and J gave up 1 base, with 11 bases separating them. The CDR3 extends over 15 amino acids. In germline, CDR1 is SGHTA, CDR2 FQGNSA.

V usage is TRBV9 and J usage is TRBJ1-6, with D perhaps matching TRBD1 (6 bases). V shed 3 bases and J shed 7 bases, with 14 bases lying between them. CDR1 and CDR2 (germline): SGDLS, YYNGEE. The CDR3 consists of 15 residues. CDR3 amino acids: CASSATGFENSPLHF. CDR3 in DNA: TGTGCCAGCAGCGCAACAGGGTTCGAAAATTCACCCCTCCACTTT.

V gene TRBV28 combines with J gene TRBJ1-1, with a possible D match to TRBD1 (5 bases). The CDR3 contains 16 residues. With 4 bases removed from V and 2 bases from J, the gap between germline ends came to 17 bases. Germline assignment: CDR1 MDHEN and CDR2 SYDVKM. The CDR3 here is CASSSSATGENTEAFF. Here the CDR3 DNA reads TGTGCCAGCAGTTCTTCAGCAACGGGGGAAAACACTGAAGCTTTCTTT.

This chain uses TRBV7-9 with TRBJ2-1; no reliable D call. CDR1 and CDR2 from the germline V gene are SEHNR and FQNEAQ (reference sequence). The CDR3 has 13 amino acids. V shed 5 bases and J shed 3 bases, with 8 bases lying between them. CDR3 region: CASSTDFYNEQFF. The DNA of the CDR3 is TGTGCCAGCAGCACCGACTTCTACAATGAGCAGTTCTTC.

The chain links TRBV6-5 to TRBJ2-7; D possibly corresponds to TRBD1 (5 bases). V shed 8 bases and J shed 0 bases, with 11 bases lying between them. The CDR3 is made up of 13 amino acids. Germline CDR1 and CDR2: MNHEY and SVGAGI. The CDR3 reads CASRRVDSYEQYF. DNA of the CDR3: TGTGCCAGCCGCAGGGTGGACTCCTACGAGCAGTACTTC.

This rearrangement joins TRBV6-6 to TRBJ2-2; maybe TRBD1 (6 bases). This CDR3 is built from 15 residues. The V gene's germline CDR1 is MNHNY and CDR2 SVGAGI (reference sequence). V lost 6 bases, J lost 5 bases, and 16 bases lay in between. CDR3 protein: CASSRDDRLTGELFF. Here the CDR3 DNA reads TGTGCCAGCAGCCGAGATGACAGGTTGACCGGGGAGCTGTTTTTT.

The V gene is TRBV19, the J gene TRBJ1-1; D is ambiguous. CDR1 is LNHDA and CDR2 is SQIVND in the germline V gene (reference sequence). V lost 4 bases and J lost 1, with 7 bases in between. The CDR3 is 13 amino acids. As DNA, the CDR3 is TGTGCCAGTAGTACCCTCAGGAACACTGAAGCTTTCTTT. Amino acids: CASSTLRNTEAFF.

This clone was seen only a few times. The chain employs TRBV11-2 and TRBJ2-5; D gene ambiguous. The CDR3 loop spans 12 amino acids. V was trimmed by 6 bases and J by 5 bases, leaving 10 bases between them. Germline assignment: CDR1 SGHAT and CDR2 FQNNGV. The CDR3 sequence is CASSVVVETQYF. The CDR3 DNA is TGTGCCAGCAGTGTGGTAGTTGAGACCCAGTACTTC.

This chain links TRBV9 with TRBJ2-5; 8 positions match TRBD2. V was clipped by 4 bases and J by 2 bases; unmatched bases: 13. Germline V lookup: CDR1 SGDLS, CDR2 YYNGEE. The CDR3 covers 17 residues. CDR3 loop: CASSPPRGGGRQETQYF. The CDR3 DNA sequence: TGTGCCAGCAGCCCCCCCCGGGGGGGCGGTAGGCAAGAGACCCAGTACTTC.

The CDR3 sequence is CASRPGQAARGYTF. CDR3 nucleotide sequence: TGTGCCAGCAGGCCCGGACAGGCCGCCAGGGGCTACACCTTC. The chain joins TRBV2 to TRBJ1-2; 7 bases agree with TRBD1. The V gene's germline CDR1 is SNHLY and CDR2 FYNNEI. This CDR3 has 14 residues. V shed 6 bases, J shed 8 bases, and the junction held 12 bases outside the gene matches.

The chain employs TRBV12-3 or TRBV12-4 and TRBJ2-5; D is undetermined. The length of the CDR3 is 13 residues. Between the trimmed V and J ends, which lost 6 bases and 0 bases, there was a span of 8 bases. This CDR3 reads CASRLRNQETQYF. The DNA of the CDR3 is TGTGCCAGCAGGCTCAGGAACCAAGAGACCCAGTACTTC.

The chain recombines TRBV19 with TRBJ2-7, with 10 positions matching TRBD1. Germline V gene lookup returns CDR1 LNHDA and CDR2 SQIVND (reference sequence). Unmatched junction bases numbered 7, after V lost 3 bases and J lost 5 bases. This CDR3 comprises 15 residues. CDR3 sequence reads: CASSIGQGEVNEQYF. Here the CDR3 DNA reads TGTGCCAGTAGTATCGGACAGGGGGAGGTCAACGAGCAGTACTTC.

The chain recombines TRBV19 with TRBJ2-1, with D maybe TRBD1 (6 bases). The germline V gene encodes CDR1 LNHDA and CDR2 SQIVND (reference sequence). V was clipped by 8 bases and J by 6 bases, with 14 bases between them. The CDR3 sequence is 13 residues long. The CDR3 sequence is CASSGVNLNEQFF. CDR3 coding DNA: TGTGCCAGTTCAGGGGTCAATCTCAATGAGCAGTTCTTC. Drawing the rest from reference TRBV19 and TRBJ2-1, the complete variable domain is DGGITQSPKYLFRKEGQNVTLSCEQNLNHDAMYWYRQDPGQGLRLIYYSQIVNDFQKGDIAEGYSVSREKKESFPLTVTSAQKNPTAFYLCASSGVNLNEQFFGPGTRLTVL.

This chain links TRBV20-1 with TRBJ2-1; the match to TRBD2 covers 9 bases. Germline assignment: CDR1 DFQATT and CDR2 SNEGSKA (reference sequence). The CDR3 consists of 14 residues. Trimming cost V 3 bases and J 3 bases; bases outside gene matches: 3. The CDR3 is CSASGGRVYNEQFF. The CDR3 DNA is TGCAGTGCTAGTGGCGGGAGGGTCTACAATGAGCAGTTCTTC.

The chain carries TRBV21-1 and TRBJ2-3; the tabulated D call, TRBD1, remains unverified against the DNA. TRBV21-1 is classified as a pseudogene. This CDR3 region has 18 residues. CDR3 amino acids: CASSFQKPTGRPTDTQYF. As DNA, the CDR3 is TGTGCCAGCAGCTTCCAAAAACCGACAGGGCGCCCCACAGATACGCAGTATTTT.

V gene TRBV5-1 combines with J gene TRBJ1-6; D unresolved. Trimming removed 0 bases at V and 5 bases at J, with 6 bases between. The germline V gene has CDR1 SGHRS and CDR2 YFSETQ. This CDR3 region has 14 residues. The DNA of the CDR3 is TGCGCCAGCAGCTTGGAGCTCGATAATTCACCCCTCCACTTT. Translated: CASSLELDNSPLHF.

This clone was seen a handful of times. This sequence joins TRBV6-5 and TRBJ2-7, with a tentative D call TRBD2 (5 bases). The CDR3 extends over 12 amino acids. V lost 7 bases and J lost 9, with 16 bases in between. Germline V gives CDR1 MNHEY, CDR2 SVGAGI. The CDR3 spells CASIAWFGGQYF. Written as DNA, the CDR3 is TGTGCCAGCATCGCCTGGTTCGGAGGGCAGTACTTC.

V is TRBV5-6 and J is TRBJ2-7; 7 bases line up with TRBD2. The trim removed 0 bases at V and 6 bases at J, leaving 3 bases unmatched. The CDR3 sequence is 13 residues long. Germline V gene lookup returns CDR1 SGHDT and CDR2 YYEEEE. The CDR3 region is CASSLGGSFEQYV. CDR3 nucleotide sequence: TGTGCCAGCAGCTTGGGCGGGAGTTTCGAGCAGTACGTC.

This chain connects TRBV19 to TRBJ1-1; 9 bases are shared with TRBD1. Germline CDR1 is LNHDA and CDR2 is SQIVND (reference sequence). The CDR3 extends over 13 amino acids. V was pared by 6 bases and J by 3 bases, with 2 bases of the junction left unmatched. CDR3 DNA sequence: TGTGCCAGTAGCTGGACAGGGGACACTGAAGCTTTCTTT. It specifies CASSWTGDTEAFF.

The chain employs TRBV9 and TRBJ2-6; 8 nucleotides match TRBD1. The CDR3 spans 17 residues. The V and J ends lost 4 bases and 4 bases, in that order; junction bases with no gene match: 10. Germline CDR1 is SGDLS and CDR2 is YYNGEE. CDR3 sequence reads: CASSTTPGGSGANVLTF. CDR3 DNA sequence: TGTGCCAGCAGCACCACTCCAGGGGGCTCAGGGGCCAACGTCCTGACTTTC.

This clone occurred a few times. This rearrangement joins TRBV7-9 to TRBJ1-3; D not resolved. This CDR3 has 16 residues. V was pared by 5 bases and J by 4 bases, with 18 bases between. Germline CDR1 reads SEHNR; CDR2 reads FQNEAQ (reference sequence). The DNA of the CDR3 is TGTGCCAGCAGCCCTAGCCCGAAACCCGGAGGAAACACCATATATTTT. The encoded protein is CASSPSPKPGGNTIYF.